This T cell receptor beta chain was found in a study of T cells in localized non-small cell lung cancer. Study results and caveats: Longer overall survival accompanied higher blood T cell density.

The V segment lost 6 bases and the J segment 11 bases; nucleotides outside the gene matches: 5. The CDR3 runs to 12 residues. Looked up from germline, CDR1 is MNHEY and CDR2 is SVGAGI. Assay used: immunoSEQ multiplex PCR; TCRdb lists only in-frame clones, some missing. The repertoire includes 30,000 or so clones, approximately 89% of them detected once, and under 30% sits in the top ten. To note about this clone: The antigen is undetermined.

Sequences were derived from peripheral blood, sampled before any cancer treatment. The V call is TRBV6-5, the J call TRBJ2-1; TRBD2 matches 9 bases. The TCR sequence derives from a female donor of 60 years or more with stage I lung adenocarcinoma. The DNA of the CDR3 is TGTGCCAGCAGCCCGCTAGCGGGAAAGCAGTTCTTC. Translating gives CASSPLAGKQFF.